This is a list of T cell receptor beta chains from one sample in a study of T cell changes during pregnancy in multiple sclerosis. Here immunoSEQ multiplex PCR was the method, and the copy in TCRdb shows in-frame clones only, minus some. The table includes roughly 50,000 clones, 80% to 95% detected once. The sequencing used CD4+ T cells from peripheral blood mononuclear cells, collected in the third trimester of pregnancy. The receptors shown here come from a female donor with multiple sclerosis, enrolled in a pregnancy study. Both conserved end residues are part of each CDR3. D genes are given only for firm matches. Clone size is stated in some rows and not others, as once, few, many or a class when expanded.

once	-	TRBV5-6	TRBJ2-2	CASSLAGQPNTGELFF	TGTGCCAGCAGCTTGGCCGGACAGCCGAACACCGGGGAGCTGTTTTTT
-	-	TRBV7-9	TRBJ2-1	CASSLGLGAYNEQFF	TGTGCCAGCAGCTTAGGTCTAGGGGCCTACAATGAGCAGTTCTTC
-	-	TRBV10-3	TRBJ2-5	CAIATRPETQYF	TGTGCCATCGCTACGAGGCCAGAGACCCAGTACTTC
few	-	TRBV7-2	TRBJ1-5	CASRTGMGQPQHF	TGTGCCAGCAGGACCGGGATGGGCCAGCCCCAGCATTTT
-	-	TRBV5-1	TRBJ1-2	CASSPEGVDGYTF	TGCGCCAGCAGCCCCGAAGGGGTAGATGGCTACACCTTC
-	TRBD1	TRBV29-1	TRBJ2-1	CSVVTQGGVGLDEQFF	TGCAGCGTGGTAACCCAAGGGGGCGTCGGGTTGGATGAGCAGTTCTTC
-	TRBD1	TRBV2	TRBJ2-1	CASRADRGRENEQFF	TGTGCCAGCAGAGCGGACAGGGGGCGCGAAAATGAGCAGTTCTTC
-	-	TRBV5-4	TRBJ1-3	CASSRDSSGNTIYF	TGTGCCAGCAGCCGCGACAGCTCTGGAAACACCATATATTTT
-	TRBD1	TRBV28	TRBJ1-2	CASSTGQNYGYTF	TGTGCCAGCAGTACGGGACAGAACTATGGCTACACCTTC
-	-	TRBV7-6	TRBJ2-2	CASSLGPSAYTGELFF	TGTGCCAGCAGCTTAGGTCCTAGCGCCTACACCGGGGAGCTGTTTTTT
-	TRBD1	TRBV28	TRBJ1-2	CASRGGDRGIYGYTF	TGTGCCAGCAGGGGGGGGGACAGGGGGATATATGGCTACACCTTC
-	-	TRBV6-6	TRBJ2-5	CASSHNRVETQYF	TGTGCCAGCAGTCATAACAGGGTAGAGACCCAGTACTTC
-	TRBD1	TRBV6-5	TRBJ2-4	CASSYSAGTGISIQYF	TGTGCCAGCAGTTACTCGGCTGGGACAGGGATTAGCATTCAGTACTTC
-	-	TRBV2	TRBJ2-7	CASSVPFVGEHRYEQYF	TGTGCCAGCAGCGTCCCCTTCGTCGGGGAGCACCGGTACGAGCAGTACTTC
-	TRBD1	TRBV14	TRBJ1-2	CASSPGQGTFYGYTF	TGTGCCAGCAGCCCAGGACAGGGTACGTTCTATGGCTACACCTTC
-	TRBD1	TRBV19	TRBJ1-1	CASSIQGARSTEAFF	TGTGCCAGTAGTATCCAGGGGGCTCGTTCCACTGAAGCTTTCTTT
-	-	TRBV4-1	TRBJ2-7	CASSQDVRGSSYEQYF	TGCGCCAGCAGCCAAGATGTAAGGGGGAGCTCCTACGAGCAGTACTTC
-	TRBD1	TRBV19	TRBJ2-7	CASSIAGQGSYEQYF	TGTGCCAGTAGTATCGCGGGACAGGGATCGTACGAGCAGTACTTC
-	-	TRBV18	TRBJ2-3	CASSPPKRQSTDTQYF	TGTGCCAGCTCACCACCGAAGCGGCAAAGCACAGATACGCAGTATTTT
-	-	TRBV29-1	TRBJ2-3	CSVEIGADTQYF	TGCAGCGTTGAAATCGGGGCAGATACGCAGTATTTT
-	-	TRBV4-1	TRBJ2-7	CASSQYTLGYEQYF	TGCGCCAGCAGCCAATACACGCTCGGGTACGAGCAGTACTTC
-	-	TRBV19	TRBJ2-1	CASSQYRMSSYNEQFF	TGTGCCAGTAGTCAATACAGGATGAGCTCCTACAATGAGCAGTTCTTC
-	TRBD1	TRBV28	TRBJ2-3	CASRTGGSTDTQYF	TGTGCCAGCAGGACAGGGGGAAGCACAGATACGCAGTATTTT
once	-	TRBV7-9	TRBJ2-5	CASSTFMGVSETQYF	TGTGCCAGCAGTACCTTTATGGGAGTTAGCGAGACCCAGTACTTC